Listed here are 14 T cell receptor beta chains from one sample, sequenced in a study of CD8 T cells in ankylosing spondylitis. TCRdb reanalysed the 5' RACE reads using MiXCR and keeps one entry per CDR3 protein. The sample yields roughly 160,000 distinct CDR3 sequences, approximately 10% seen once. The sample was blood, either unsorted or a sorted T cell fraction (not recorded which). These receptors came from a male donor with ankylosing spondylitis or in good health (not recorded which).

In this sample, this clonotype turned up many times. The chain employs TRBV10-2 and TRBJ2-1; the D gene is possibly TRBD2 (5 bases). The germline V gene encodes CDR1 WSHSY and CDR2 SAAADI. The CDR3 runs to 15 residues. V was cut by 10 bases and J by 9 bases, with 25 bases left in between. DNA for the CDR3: TGCGCCACCACAAATAAAGGGCTAGCCCTCGTTGAGCAGTTCTTC. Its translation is CATTNKGLALVEQFF.

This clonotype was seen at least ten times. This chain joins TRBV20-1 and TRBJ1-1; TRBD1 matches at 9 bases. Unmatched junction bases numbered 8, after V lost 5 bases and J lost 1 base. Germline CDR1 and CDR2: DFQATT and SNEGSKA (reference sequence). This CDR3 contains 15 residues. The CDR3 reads CSAGTGGGRNTEAFF. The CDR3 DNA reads TGCAGTGCTGGCACAGGGGGCGGAAGGAACACTGAAGCTTTCTTT.

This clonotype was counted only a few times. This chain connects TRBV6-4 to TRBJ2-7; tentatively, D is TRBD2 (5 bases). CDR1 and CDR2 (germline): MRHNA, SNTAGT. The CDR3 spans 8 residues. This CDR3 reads CAVLEGYF. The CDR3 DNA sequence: TGTGCAGTACTCGAGGGGTACTTC.

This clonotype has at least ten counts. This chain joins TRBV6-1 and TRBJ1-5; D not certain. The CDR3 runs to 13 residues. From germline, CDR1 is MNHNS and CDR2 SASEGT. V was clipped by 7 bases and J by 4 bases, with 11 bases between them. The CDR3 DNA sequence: TGTGCCAGCACAGGTCAGCCAAATCAGCCCCAGCATTTT. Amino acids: CASTGQPNQPQHF.

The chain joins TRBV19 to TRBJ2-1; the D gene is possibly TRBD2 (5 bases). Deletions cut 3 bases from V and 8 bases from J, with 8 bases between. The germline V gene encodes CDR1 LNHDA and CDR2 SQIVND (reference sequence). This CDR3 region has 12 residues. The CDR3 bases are TGTGCCAGTAGTATCGGAGCGGATGAGCAGTTCTTC. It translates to CASSIGADEQFF.

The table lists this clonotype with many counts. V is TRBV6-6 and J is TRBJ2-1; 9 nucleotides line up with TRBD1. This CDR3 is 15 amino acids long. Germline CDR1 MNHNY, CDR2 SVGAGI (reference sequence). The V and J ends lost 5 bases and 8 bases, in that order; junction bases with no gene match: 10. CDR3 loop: CASSRTGTGSHEQFF. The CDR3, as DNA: TGTGCCAGCAGTAGAACCGGGACAGGGAGTCATGAGCAGTTCTTC.

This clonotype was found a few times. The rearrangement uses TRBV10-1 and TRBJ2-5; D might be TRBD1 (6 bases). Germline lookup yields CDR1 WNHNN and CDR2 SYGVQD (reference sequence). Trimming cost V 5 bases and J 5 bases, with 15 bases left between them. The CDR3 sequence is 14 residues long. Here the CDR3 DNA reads TGCGCCAGCAGTCAGAGTACAGGGTCGGAGACCCAGTACTTC. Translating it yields CASSQSTGSETQYF.

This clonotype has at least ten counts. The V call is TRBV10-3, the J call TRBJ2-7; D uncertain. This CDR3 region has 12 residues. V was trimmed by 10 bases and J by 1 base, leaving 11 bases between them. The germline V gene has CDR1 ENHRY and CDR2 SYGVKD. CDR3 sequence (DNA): TGTGCCACGGCAGACGGATCCTACGAGCAGTACTTC. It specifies CATADGSYEQYF.

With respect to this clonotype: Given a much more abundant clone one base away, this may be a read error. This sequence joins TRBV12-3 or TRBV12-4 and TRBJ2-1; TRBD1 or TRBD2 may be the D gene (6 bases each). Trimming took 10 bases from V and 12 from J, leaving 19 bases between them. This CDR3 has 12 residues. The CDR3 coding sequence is TGTGCCAACCGGAGGGGGGCAGGTGCGCAGTTCTTC. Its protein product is CANRRGAGAQFF.

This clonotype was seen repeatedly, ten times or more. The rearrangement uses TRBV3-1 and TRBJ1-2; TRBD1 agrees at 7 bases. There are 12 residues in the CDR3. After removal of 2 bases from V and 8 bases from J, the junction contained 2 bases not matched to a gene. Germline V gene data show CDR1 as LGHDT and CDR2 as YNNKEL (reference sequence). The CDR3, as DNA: TGTGCCAGCAGCCAAACAGGGGAGGGCTACACCTTC. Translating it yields CASSQTGEGYTF.

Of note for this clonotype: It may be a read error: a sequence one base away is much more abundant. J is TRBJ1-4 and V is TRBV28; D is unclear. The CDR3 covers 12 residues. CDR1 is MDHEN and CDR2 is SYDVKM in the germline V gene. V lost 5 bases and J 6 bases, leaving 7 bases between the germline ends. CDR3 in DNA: TGTGCCAGCAGTCCCCTCTATGAAAAACTGTTTTTT. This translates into CASSPLYEKLFF.

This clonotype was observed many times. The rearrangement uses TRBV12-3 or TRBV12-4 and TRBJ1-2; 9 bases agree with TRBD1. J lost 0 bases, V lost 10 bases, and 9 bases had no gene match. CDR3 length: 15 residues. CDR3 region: CATRDRDDSNYGYTF. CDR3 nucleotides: TGTGCCACAAGGGACAGGGACGATTCTAACTATGGCTACACCTTC.

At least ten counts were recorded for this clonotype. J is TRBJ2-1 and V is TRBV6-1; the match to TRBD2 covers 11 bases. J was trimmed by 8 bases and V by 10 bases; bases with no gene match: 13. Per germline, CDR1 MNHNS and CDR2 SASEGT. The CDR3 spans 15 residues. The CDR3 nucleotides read TGTGCCACCCTTCTTACTAGCGGGAGAACCGATGAGCAGTTCTTC. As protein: CATLLTSGRTDEQFF.

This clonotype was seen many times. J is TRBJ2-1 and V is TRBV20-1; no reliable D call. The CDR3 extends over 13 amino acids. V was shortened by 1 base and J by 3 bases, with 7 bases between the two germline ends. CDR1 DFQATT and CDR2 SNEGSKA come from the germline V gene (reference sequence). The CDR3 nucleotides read TGCAGTGCTAGAGCGCCCGACTACAATGAGCAGTTCTTC. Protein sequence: CSARAPDYNEQFF.